These T cell receptor beta chains were read from a single sample in a study of T cells of healthy individuals. TCRdb fed the 5' RACE reads into MiXCR, producing one record per CDR3 protein. The table includes 90,000 to 100,000 distinct CDR3 sequences, roughly a sixth detected once. The receptors originated from a human donor in good health. Each CDR3 is given with its conserved first and last residue. The order of the fields is clone size, J gene, D gene, V gene, CDR3 DNA, CDR3 protein. A D gene is named only where the DNA matches it firmly. A row's size may be missing; if present it is once, few, many or a size class.

abundance: once
j_gene: TRBJ2-7
d_gene: TRBD1
v_gene: TRBV20-1
CDR3nt: TGCAGTGCTAACAGGGACAGCAACCCCTACGAGCAGTACTTC
CDR3aa: CSANRDSNPYEQYF

abundance: few
j_gene: TRBJ2-5
d_gene: NA
v_gene: TRBV29-1
CDR3nt: TGCAGCGCGGCGGGTTTCCAAGAGACCCAGTACTTC
CDR3aa: CSAAGFQETQYF

abundance: few
j_gene: TRBJ2-5
d_gene: TRBD1
v_gene: TRBV5-6
CDR3nt: TGTGCCAGCAGCCCCCGGGGAACAGGGGGAGAGACCCAGTACTTC
CDR3aa: CASSPRGTGGETQYF

abundance: many
j_gene: TRBJ2-7
d_gene: NA
v_gene: TRBV20-1
CDR3nt: TGCAGTGCTAGCCCCGGGGCCTACGAGCAGTACTTC
CDR3aa: CSASPGAYEQYF

abundance: many
j_gene: TRBJ1-5
d_gene: NA
v_gene: TRBV12-3/TRBV12-4
CDR3nt: TGTGCCAGCAGTTTAACCGGAGGAGATCAGCCCCAGCATTTT
CDR3aa: CASSLTGGDQPQHF

abundance: many
j_gene: TRBJ1-3
d_gene: TRBD1
v_gene: TRBV20-1
CDR3nt: TGCAGTGGCTCAGCAGGGGGGCATGCTGGAAACACCATATATTTT
CDR3aa: CSGSAGGHAGNTIYF

abundance: NA
j_gene: TRBJ1-1
d_gene: NA
v_gene: TRBV3-1
CDR3nt: TGTGCCAGCAGCCAAGTGGGGGAAGCTTTCTTT
CDR3aa: CASSQVGEAFF

abundance: many
j_gene: TRBJ2-1
d_gene: TRBD2
v_gene: TRBV7-9
CDR3nt: TGTGCCAGCAGCCCCGGTCGGAGTCGACTAGCGGGACCCTACAATGAGCAGTTCTTC
CDR3aa: CASSPGRSRLAGPYNEQFF

abundance: few
j_gene: TRBJ2-4
d_gene: NA
v_gene: TRBV6-6
CDR3nt: TGTGCCAGCAGTTTCGGCGGGGAGGCGCAAGGAAACATTCAGTACTTC
CDR3aa: CASSFGGEAQGNIQYF

abundance: few
j_gene: TRBJ2-2
d_gene: TRBD2
v_gene: TRBV20-1
CDR3nt: TGCAGTGCTAGAGATTTGAGAAGCGGGGACACCGGGGAGCTGTTTTTT
CDR3aa: CSARDLRSGDTGELFF

abundance: NA
j_gene: TRBJ2-7
d_gene: NA
v_gene: TRBV3-1
CDR3nt: TGTGCCAGCAGCCACTCGGACGGACCCTTATACGAGCAGTACTTC
CDR3aa: CASSHSDGPLYEQYF

abundance: few
j_gene: TRBJ2-3
d_gene: NA
v_gene: TRBV5-1
CDR3nt: TGCGCCAGCAGCTTGGCACCTCTTGGAACGCAGTATTTT
CDR3aa: CASSLAPLGTQYF

abundance: few
j_gene: TRBJ2-1
d_gene: TRBD2
v_gene: TRBV24-1
CDR3nt: TGTGCCACCAGTGATGCGGGACTAGCTGAGCAGTTCTTC
CDR3aa: CATSDAGLAEQFF

abundance: few
j_gene: TRBJ2-7
d_gene: NA
v_gene: TRBV28
CDR3nt: TGTGCCAGCGAATCAGTATCGCCCTACGAGCAGTACTTC
CDR3aa: CASESVSPYEQYF

abundance: NA
j_gene: TRBJ2-1
d_gene: TRBD2
v_gene: TRBV28
CDR3nt: TGTGCCAGCAGTTTTCTCTGGTTGGCGGGAGGAGAGGATGAGCAGTTCTTC
CDR3aa: CASSFLWLAGGEDEQFF

abundance: many
j_gene: TRBJ1-6
d_gene: NA
v_gene: TRBV27
CDR3nt: TGTGCCAGCAGTTCGGGGGCCAGTGGTAATTCACCCCTCCACTTT
CDR3aa: CASSSGASGNSPLHF

abundance: few
j_gene: TRBJ2-1
d_gene: TRBD2
v_gene: TRBV5-1
CDR3nt: TGCGCCAGCAGCCTTCTAGCGGGAGGATCAAATGAGCAGTTCTTC
CDR3aa: CASSLLAGGSNEQFF

abundance: NA
j_gene: TRBJ2-7
d_gene: NA
v_gene: TRBV28
CDR3nt: TGTGCCAGCAGTTTATACCTAAACTACGAGCAGTACTTC
CDR3aa: CASSLYLNYEQYF

abundance: NA
j_gene: TRBJ1-5
d_gene: NA
v_gene: TRBV24-1
CDR3nt: TGTGCCACCAGTGACACTCGGACTGTCAATCAGCCCCAGCATTTT
CDR3aa: CATSDTRTVNQPQHF

abundance: few
j_gene: TRBJ2-1
d_gene: NA
v_gene: TRBV28
CDR3nt: TGTGCCAGCAGTTCAAGCCGCGCAGACTACAATGAGCAGTTCTTC
CDR3aa: CASSSSRADYNEQFF

abundance: few
j_gene: TRBJ2-7
d_gene: NA
v_gene: TRBV7-8
CDR3nt: TGTGCCAGCAGCTTAGCGCATAGGGGACCGGCCTACGAGCAGTACTTC
CDR3aa: CASSLAHRGPAYEQYF

abundance: NA
j_gene: TRBJ2-2
d_gene: NA
v_gene: TRBV9
CDR3nt: TGTGCCAGCAGCCTCCCCCACACTGGCGCTCGAGTCACCGGGGAGCTGTTTTTT
CDR3aa: CASSLPHTGARVTGELFF

abundance: few
j_gene: TRBJ1-6
d_gene: NA
v_gene: TRBV12-3/TRBV12-4
CDR3nt: TGTGCCAGCAGCCTAAGGAGGCTTTTCTATTCACCCCTCCACTTT
CDR3aa: CASSLRRLFYSPLHF

abundance: few
j_gene: TRBJ2-5
d_gene: TRBD2
v_gene: TRBV6-5
CDR3nt: TGTGCCAGCAGTTCCACGTGGACTAGCACTTCAGAGACCCAGTACTTC
CDR3aa: CASSSTWTSTSETQYF

abundance: NA
j_gene: TRBJ2-1
d_gene: TRBD2
v_gene: TRBV4-3
CDR3nt: TGCGCCAGCAGCCAAGAAGCCCTAGCGGGGTACAATGAGCAGTTCTTC
CDR3aa: CASSQEALAGYNEQFF

abundance: NA
j_gene: TRBJ2-3
d_gene: NA
v_gene: TRBV7-2
CDR3nt: TGTGCCAGCAGCTTAAACCTTATACACACAGATACGCAGTATTTT
CDR3aa: CASSLNLIHTDTQYF

abundance: NA
j_gene: TRBJ2-3
d_gene: NA
v_gene: TRBV20-1
CDR3nt: TGCAGTGCTAGAGACACGAAACCCCCCACGCAGTATTTT
CDR3aa: CSARDTKPPTQYF

abundance: once
j_gene: TRBJ2-5
d_gene: NA
v_gene: TRBV7-2
CDR3nt: TGTGCCAGCAGCTTTAATAGGGGGGAGACCCAGTACTTC
CDR3aa: CASSFNRGETQYF

abundance: NA
j_gene: TRBJ2-5
d_gene: NA
v_gene: TRBV5-1
CDR3nt: TGCGCCAGCAGCCTGGGGGTGGGATCCTACCAAGAGACCCAGTACTTC
CDR3aa: CASSLGVGSYQETQYF

abundance: few
j_gene: TRBJ2-5
d_gene: TRBD2
v_gene: TRBV5-1
CDR3nt: TGCGCCAGCGGACTAGCGGGAGAAGAGACCCAGTACTTC
CDR3aa: CASGLAGEETQYF

abundance: NA
j_gene: TRBJ2-1
d_gene: TRBD2
v_gene: TRBV5-1
CDR3nt: TGCGCCAGCAGCGTCCCCTTAGCGGGAGGGGCCGATGAGCAGTTCTTC
CDR3aa: CASSVPLAGGADEQFF

abundance: NA
j_gene: TRBJ1-1
d_gene: NA
v_gene: TRBV7-2
CDR3nt: TGTGCCAGCAGCTTACGTCCAGGGGAGAACACTGAAGCTTTCTTT
CDR3aa: CASSLRPGENTEAFF

abundance: medium-sized
j_gene: TRBJ1-5
d_gene: NA
v_gene: TRBV6-2/TRBV6-3
CDR3nt: TGTGCCAGCACCCTACGGGGGACCACGACGCCCCAGCATTTT
CDR3aa: CASTLRGTTTPQHF

abundance: many
j_gene: TRBJ2-1
d_gene: TRBD2
v_gene: TRBV20-1
CDR3nt: TGCAGTGCGAGAAGCGGGGACCTCTCCTACAATGAGCAGTTCTTC
CDR3aa: CSARSGDLSYNEQFF

abundance: once
j_gene: TRBJ2-2
d_gene: NA
v_gene: TRBV7-2
CDR3nt: TGTGCCAGCAGCCATATAGTGGTCACCGGGGAGCTGTTTTTT
CDR3aa: CASSHIVVTGELFF

abundance: many
j_gene: TRBJ1-1
d_gene: NA
v_gene: TRBV6-2/TRBV6-3
CDR3nt: TGTGCCAGCAGCCAATCCACAGGGATTATCACTGAAGCTTTCTTT
CDR3aa: CASSQSTGIITEAFF

abundance: few
j_gene: TRBJ1-1
d_gene: NA
v_gene: TRBV19
CDR3nt: TGTGCCAGTAGTATAACAGGGAGGACTGAAGCTTTCTTT
CDR3aa: CASSITGRTEAFF

abundance: many
j_gene: TRBJ2-1
d_gene: NA
v_gene: TRBV5-6
CDR3nt: TGTGCCAGCAGCGGGGAGGTCGGACGCATCTACAATGAGCAGTTCTTC
CDR3aa: CASSGEVGRIYNEQFF

abundance: few
j_gene: TRBJ2-7
d_gene: NA
v_gene: TRBV6-6
CDR3nt: TGTGCCCCAAGGGACGCCGCTGACGAGCAGTACTTC
CDR3aa: CAPRDAADEQYF

abundance: NA
j_gene: TRBJ1-6
d_gene: TRBD1
v_gene: TRBV5-1
CDR3nt: TGCGCCAGCAGCTTGGAACAGGGGGCGCCATCACCCCTCCACTTT
CDR3aa: CASSLEQGAPSPLHF

abundance: NA
j_gene: TRBJ2-7
d_gene: NA
v_gene: TRBV6-2/TRBV6-3
CDR3nt: TGTGCCAGCATATCGGAGGGACACGAGCAGTACTTC
CDR3aa: CASISEGHEQYF

abundance: few
j_gene: TRBJ2-3
d_gene: NA
v_gene: TRBV20-1
CDR3nt: TGCAGTGCTAGAAACAGCGAGACTAGCACAGATACGCAGTATTTT
CDR3aa: CSARNSETSTDTQYF

abundance: NA
j_gene: TRBJ1-4
d_gene: NA
v_gene: TRBV7-2
CDR3nt: TGTGCCAGCAGCTACGCAGGTGAAAAACTGTTTTTT
CDR3aa: CASSYAGEKLFF

abundance: NA
j_gene: TRBJ2-2
d_gene: NA
v_gene: TRBV3-1
CDR3nt: TGTGCCAGCAGCCAAGATGTTCAAGGCGGGGAGCTGTTTTTT
CDR3aa: CASSQDVQGGELFF

abundance: few
j_gene: TRBJ2-5
d_gene: TRBD2
v_gene: TRBV19
CDR3nt: TGTGCCAGTAGTATGTATAGCGGCGGGAGGGACCAAGAGACCCAGTACTTC
CDR3aa: CASSMYSGGRDQETQYF

abundance: few
j_gene: TRBJ2-3
d_gene: TRBD1
v_gene: TRBV6-2/TRBV6-3
CDR3nt: TGTGCCAGCAGTTACCGGGACAGGGCGCAGTATTTT
CDR3aa: CASSYRDRAQYF

abundance: NA
j_gene: TRBJ1-4
d_gene: NA
v_gene: TRBV7-2
CDR3nt: TGTGCCAGCAGCCTCTTTTACCAGGGATCAGATAATGAAAAACTGTTTTTT
CDR3aa: CASSLFYQGSDNEKLFF

abundance: many
j_gene: TRBJ1-1
d_gene: TRBD1
v_gene: TRBV20-1
CDR3nt: TGCAGTGCTAGAGATGGAAAGGGGGCCAGAACTGAAGCTTTCTTT
CDR3aa: CSARDGKGARTEAFF

abundance: many
j_gene: TRBJ1-6
d_gene: NA
v_gene: TRBV28
CDR3nt: TGTGCCAGCAGTTTGGGGGGGTTTGGGGGGAACGATTCACCCCTCCACTTT
CDR3aa: CASSLGGFGGNDSPLHF

abundance: once
j_gene: TRBJ2-1
d_gene: TRBD2
v_gene: TRBV5-4
CDR3nt: TGTGCCAGCAGCTCGGGACTAGCGGGAGTCTTAGAGCAGTTCTTC
CDR3aa: CASSSGLAGVLEQFF

abundance: NA
j_gene: TRBJ2-5
d_gene: TRBD1
v_gene: TRBV5-1
CDR3nt: TGCGCCAGCAGCTTGGAGGGACAGCAAGAGACCCAGTACTTC
CDR3aa: CASSLEGQQETQYF

abundance: NA
j_gene: TRBJ2-7
d_gene: NA
v_gene: TRBV12-3/TRBV12-4
CDR3nt: TGTGCCAGCAGTTCCAGGGAATCCAAATCCTACGAGCAGTACTTC
CDR3aa: CASSSRESKSYEQYF

abundance: many
j_gene: TRBJ2-5
d_gene: NA
v_gene: TRBV29-1
CDR3nt: TGCAGCGTAGCAGTACAAGAGACCCAGTACTTC
CDR3aa: CSVAVQETQYF